Described below is a single T cell receptor beta chain sequence and its context. This CDR3 has 11 amino acids. Germline V gene lookup returns CDR1 KGHSH and CDR2 LQKENI. Trimming stripped 3 bases from V and 7 bases from J, with 6 bases between. TCRdb fed the RACE reads into MiXCR, producing one record per CDR3 protein. This sample has some 49,000 distinct CDR3 sequences, with approximately 9.7% found just once. These data are taken from a study of human T cells and chemical hapten exposure. As for the study in general: Cases of alopecia areata, totalis or universalis occurred in a predominantly female patient group.

Time point noted: pre-sensitization, week 0. Treatment defined: therapeutic diphenylcyclopropenone sensitization with weekly scalp DPC. Unseparated into fractions, whole blood served as the source from which total RNA was extracted. Ahead of each patch test application, blood was drawn. The chain employs TRBV18 and TRBJ1-2; no definite D call. The sample consisted of whole blood, taken in connection with sensitization to the hapten diphenylcyclopropenone (DPC). The sequence came from a woman in her thirties with alopecia areata. Some clones in this sample may be carry-over from other donors' samples. Written as DNA, the CDR3 is TGTGCCAGCTCACCCGGGGTTGGCTACACCTTC. As protein: CASSPGVGYTF.